This TCR beta chain was found in a study of human T cells and chemical hapten exposure. In the study overall: Patients were given diphenylcyclopropenone on the scalp weekly across the approximately 25-week study.

Using its own MiXCR run on the RACE reads, TCRdb lists one record per CDR3 protein. The table has over 300,000 distinct CDR3 sequences, around 5.5% seen once. The CDR3 sequence is 16 residues long. Germline V gives CDR1 SGHRS, CDR2 YFSETQ. V was clipped by 2 bases and J by 6 bases; unmatched bases: 6. This clonotype was seen repeatedly, ten times or more. Regarding time point: pre-sensitization, week 0. This sample's treatment: therapeutic diphenylcyclopropenone sensitization with weekly scalp DPC. The material was whole blood, obtained in connection with sensitization to the hapten diphenylcyclopropenone (DPC). The J gene is TRBJ2-7, the V gene TRBV5-1; TRBD2 aligns across 15 bases. The receptor's source is a woman in her 50s with alopecia areata. Some clones in this sample may be carry-over from other donors' samples. This CDR3 reads CASSFGLAGGPSEQYF. In nucleotides, the CDR3 is TGCGCCAGCAGCTTCGGACTAGCGGGGGGGCCTAGCGAGCAGTACTTC.